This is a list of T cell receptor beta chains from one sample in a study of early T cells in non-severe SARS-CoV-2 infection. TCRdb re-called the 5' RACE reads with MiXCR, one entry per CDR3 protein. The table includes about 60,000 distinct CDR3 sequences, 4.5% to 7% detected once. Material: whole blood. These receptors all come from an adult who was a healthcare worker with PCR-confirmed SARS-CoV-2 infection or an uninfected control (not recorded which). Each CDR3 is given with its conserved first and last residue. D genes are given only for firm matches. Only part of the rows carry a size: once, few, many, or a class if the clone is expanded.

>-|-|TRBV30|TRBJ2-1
CAWSPGASGEVGQFF
TGTGCCTGGAGCCCCGGGGCTTCCGGGGAGGTAGGGCAGTTCTTC
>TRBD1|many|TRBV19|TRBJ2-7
CASSPPRGINEQYF
TGTGCCAGTAGTCCGCCCAGGGGGATCAACGAGCAGTACTTC
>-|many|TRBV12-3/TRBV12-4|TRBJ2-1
CASSPRWASNEQFF
TGTGCCAGCAGCCCTCGGTGGGCTTCCAATGAGCAGTTCTTC
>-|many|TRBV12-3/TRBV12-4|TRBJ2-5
CASSPYPRNQETQYF
TGTGCCAGCAGTCCCTACCCCCGGAACCAAGAGACCCAGTACTTC
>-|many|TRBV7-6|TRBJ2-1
CASSGGRPGEQFF
TGTGCCAGCAGCGGGGGAAGGCCGGGGGAGCAGTTCTTC
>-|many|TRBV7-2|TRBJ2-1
CASSLVGFGSYNEQFF
TGTGCCAGCAGCTTAGTCGGTTTCGGCTCCTACAATGAGCAGTTCTTC
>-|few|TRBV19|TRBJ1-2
CASSIGLQGVYGYTF
TGTGCCAGTAGTATAGGCCTGCAAGGGGTCTATGGCTACACCTTC
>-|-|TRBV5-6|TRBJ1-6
CASSLSPRGDSPLHF
TGTGCCAGCAGCCTGAGCCCTCGGGGGGATTCACCCCTCCACTTT
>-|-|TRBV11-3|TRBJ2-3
CASSPVGTDTQYF
TGTGCCAGCAGTCCGGTCGGGACAGATACGCAGTATTTT
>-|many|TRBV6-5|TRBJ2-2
CASSYWRPQTATGELFF
TGTGCCAGCAGTTACTGGAGACCCCAAACAGCCACCGGGGAGCTGTTTTTT
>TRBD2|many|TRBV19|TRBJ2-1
CASSIAAGVADEQFF
TGTGCCAGTAGTATAGCGGCGGGAGTTGCCGATGAGCAGTTCTTC
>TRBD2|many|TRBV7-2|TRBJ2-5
CASSGLAGGLRSETQYF
TGTGCCAGCAGTGGTTTAGCGGGAGGGCTAAGATCAGAGACCCAGTACTTC
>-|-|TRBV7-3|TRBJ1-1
CASSPGTSNTEAFF
TGTGCCAGCTCTCCTGGGACCTCGAACACTGAAGCTTTCTTT
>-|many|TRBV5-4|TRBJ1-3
CASSLDPASRNTIYF
TGTGCCAGCAGCTTGGACCCGGCTAGCCGAAACACCATATATTTT
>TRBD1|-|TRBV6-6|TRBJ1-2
CASSPDRVLPRYGYTF
TGTGCCAGCAGCCCGGACAGGGTCCTTCCTCGTTATGGCTACACCTTC
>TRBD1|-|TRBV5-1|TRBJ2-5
CASSRSFPDRGRQETQYF
TGCGCCAGCAGCCGAAGCTTCCCCGACAGGGGGCGACAAGAGACCCAGTACTTC
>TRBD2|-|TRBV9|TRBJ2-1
CASSVRGLLYNEQFF
TGTGCCAGCAGCGTAAGGGGACTACTCTACAATGAGCAGTTCTTC